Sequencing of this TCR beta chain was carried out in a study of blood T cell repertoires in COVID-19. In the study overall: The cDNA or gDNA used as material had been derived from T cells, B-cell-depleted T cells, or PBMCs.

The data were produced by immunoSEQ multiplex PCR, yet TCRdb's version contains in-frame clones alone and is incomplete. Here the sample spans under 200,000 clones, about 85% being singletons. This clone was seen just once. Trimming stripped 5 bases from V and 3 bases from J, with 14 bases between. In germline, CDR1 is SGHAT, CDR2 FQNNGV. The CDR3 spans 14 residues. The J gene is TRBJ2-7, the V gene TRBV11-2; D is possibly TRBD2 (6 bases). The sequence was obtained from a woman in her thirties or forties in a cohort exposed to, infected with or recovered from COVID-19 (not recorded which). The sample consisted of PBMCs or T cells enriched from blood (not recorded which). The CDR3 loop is CASSLWRDHYEQYF. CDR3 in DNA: TGTGCCAGCAGCCTTTGGAGGGACCACTACGAGCAGTACTTC.